This T cell receptor beta chain is from a study of T cells in Graves' hyperthyroidism and ophthalmopathy. Trimming stripped 8 bases from V and 6 bases from J, with 10 bases between. CDR1 and CDR2 from the germline V gene are MDHEN and SYDVKM. The CDR3 contains 12 residues. Participants, patients aged 18 to 65, had newly diagnosed hyperthyroidism with a duration under 2 months. Amplified TCR beta CDR3 regions derived from RNA transcripts. HTBI primers were employed in a first-round RT-PCR of the TCR CDR3. MiXCR, applied by TCRdb to the multiplex PCR reads, yields one record per CDR3 protein. The sample holds under 800,000 distinct CDR3 sequences; around 15% are singletons and the top ten take roughly 10%. General study points: From stable hyperthyroidism, ophthalmopathy was set apart by a 13 V-J model.

There are many counts of this clonotype. The target antigen is unknown. This TCR was recovered from a woman aged 18-29 years with Graves' hyperthyroidism. The chain combines TRBV28 with TRBJ1-4; D is perhaps TRBD1 (5 bases). The sequenced material came from blood. DNA for the CDR3: TGTGCCAGCCGGGAGGGGTATGAAAAACTGTTTTTT. Residues: CASREGYEKLFF.